Listed below are T cell receptor beta chains from one sample, sequenced in a study of shared clonotypes between healthy human individuals. The protocol was immunoSEQ multiplex PCR, while the TCRdb copy is restricted to in-frame clones and leaves out a portion. This repertoire shows roughly 490,000 clones, around three quarters found once; its top ten account for over 9.5%. Input material: PBMCs. All receptors come from a middle-aged woman in good health. Some clones in this sample may be carry-over from other donors' samples. Both conserved end residues are part of each CDR3. The order of the fields is D gene, clone size, CDR3 length, V gene, J gene, CDR3 DNA, CDR3 protein. The D gene is left open where the match is weak. Some rows have no size entry. The others give once, few or many, or a class for an expanded clone.

d_gene: TRBD1; abundance: .; len: 16; v_gene: TRBV9; j_gene: TRBJ2-3; CDR3nt: TGTGCCAGCAGCGTAGGCTCAGGGGGCGGCACAGATACGCAGTATTTT; CDR3aa: CASSVGSGGGTDTQYF
d_gene: TRBD1; abundance: .; len: 14; v_gene: TRBV6-1; j_gene: TRBJ1-2; CDR3nt: TGTGCCAGCAGTGAAGACTACAGGGGATTTGGCTACACCTTC; CDR3aa: CASSEDYRGFGYTF
d_gene: .; abundance: .; len: 14; v_gene: TRBV10-1; j_gene: TRBJ1-2; CDR3nt: TGCGCCAGCAGTGATAGGGGCAGGGTACATGGCTACACCTTC; CDR3aa: CASSDRGRVHGYTF
d_gene: .; abundance: few; len: 15; v_gene: TRBV9; j_gene: TRBJ1-3; CDR3nt: TGTGCCAGCAGCGTACAGGGAAGCTCTGGAAACACCATATATTTT; CDR3aa: CASSVQGSSGNTIYF
d_gene: .; abundance: .; len: 14; v_gene: TRBV10-3; j_gene: TRBJ1-1; CDR3nt: TGTGCCATCACTACCGGTCGGGGGGACACTGAAGCTTTCTTT; CDR3aa: CAITTGRGDTEAFF
d_gene: TRBD2; abundance: .; len: 17; v_gene: TRBV7-2; j_gene: TRBJ2-3; CDR3nt: TGTGCCAGCAGCTTAGGTACTAGCGGGAGGGCCTTGGATACGCAGTATTTT; CDR3aa: CASSLGTSGRALDTQYF
d_gene: TRBD2; abundance: .; len: 13; v_gene: TRBV27; j_gene: TRBJ2-1; CDR3nt: TGTGCCACCAGACTAGCGGGAGAGAATGAGCAGTTCTTC; CDR3aa: CATRLAGENEQFF
d_gene: .; abundance: once; len: 11; v_gene: TRBV20-1; j_gene: TRBJ1-2; CDR3nt: TGCAGTGGATACAGTAGATATGGCTACACCTTC; CDR3aa: CSGYSRYGYTF
d_gene: .; abundance: .; len: 16; v_gene: TRBV2; j_gene: TRBJ2-2; CDR3nt: TGTGCCAGCAGTGAATTGGGGACTCATCTTGCCGGGGAGCTGTTTTTT; CDR3aa: CASSELGTHLAGELFF
d_gene: .; abundance: .; len: 14; v_gene: TRBV7-5; j_gene: TRBJ2-7; CDR3nt: TGTGCCAGAAGCTACGGCGGGAGTCGATACGAGCAGTACTTC; CDR3aa: CARSYGGSRYEQYF
d_gene: .; abundance: .; len: 13; v_gene: TRBV7-7; j_gene: TRBJ2-1; CDR3nt: TGTGCTAGCAGCTTAGGTTTATACAATGAGCAGTTCTTC; CDR3aa: CASSLGLYNEQFF
d_gene: .; abundance: .; len: 15; v_gene: TRBV18; j_gene: TRBJ1-1; CDR3nt: TGTGCCAGCTCACCACAGAAAGGGTGGAACACTGAAGCTTTCTTT; CDR3aa: CASSPQKGWNTEAFF
d_gene: .; abundance: .; len: 14; v_gene: TRBV5-1; j_gene: TRBJ1-1; CDR3nt: TGCGCCAGCAGCCCGGGACAACCGAACACTGAAGCTTTCTTT; CDR3aa: CASSPGQPNTEAFF
d_gene: .; abundance: .; len: 14; v_gene: TRBV5-4; j_gene: TRBJ2-7; CDR3nt: TGTGCCAGCAGCTTGGGAGGACTCCTGTCAGAGCAGTACTTC; CDR3aa: CASSLGGLLSEQYF
d_gene: TRBD2; abundance: .; len: 14; v_gene: TRBV29-1; j_gene: TRBJ2-3; CDR3nt: TGCAGCGTTGGCGCTAGCGGGAATGGAGATACGCAGTATTTT; CDR3aa: CSVGASGNGDTQYF
d_gene: TRBD2; abundance: .; len: 21; v_gene: TRBV7-3; j_gene: TRBJ2-5; CDR3nt: TGTGCCAGCAGCTTCAGCTGGGCTTTAGGGCGGGAGGGATCGTTCCAAGAGACCCAGTACTTC; CDR3aa: CASSFSWALGREGSFQETQYF